The rows below give T cell receptor beta chains drawn from one sample of a study of regulatory T cells in long-lasting Graves disease. TCRdb ran MiXCR on the multiplex PCR reads and lists one entry per CDR3 protein. The sample shows under 300,000 distinct CDR3 sequences, just over 20% of them seen only once. The material was peripheral blood mononuclear cells (PBMCs), obtained at new diagnosis, from a patient treated with antithyroid drugs. The source is a female donor with Graves disease. CDR3s include the opening cysteine and the closing phenylalanine or tryptophan. D genes are given only for firm matches. A row's size may be missing; if present it is once, few, many or a size class.

J | V | D | size | CDR3 | DNA
TRBJ1-1 | TRBV4-2 | - | many | CASSQDTGSETEAFF | TGTGCCAGCAGCCAAGATACAGGGTCGGAGACTGAAGCTTTCTTT
TRBJ2-7 | TRBV11-1 | - | - | CASSESPYEQYF | TGTGCCAGCTCTGAGTCCCCCTACGAGCAGTACTTC
TRBJ2-7 | TRBV6-1 | TRBD1 | few | CASSRRDREDEQYF | TGTGCCAGCAGCCGACGGGACAGGGAGGACGAGCAGTACTTC
TRBJ1-4 | TRBV2 | - | many | CASSVDLGESTNEKLFF | TGTGCCAGCAGTGTGGATCTGGGTGAGAGCACTAATGAAAAACTGTTTTTT
TRBJ2-7 | TRBV20-1 | - | many | CSARDLAGASEQYF | TGCAGTGCAAGGGACCTCGCGGGGGCATCCGAGCAGTACTTC
TRBJ1-5 | TRBV20-1 | TRBD1 | many | CSAKTLDRGGQPQHF | TGCAGTGCTAAGACGCTAGACAGGGGAGGCCAGCCCCAGCATTTT
TRBJ2-1 | TRBV24-1 | TRBD2 | many | CATSDPGTSGRLTNEQFF | TGTGCCACCAGTGACCCCGGGACTAGCGGGAGATTAACGAATGAGCAGTTCTTC
TRBJ1-1 | TRBV19 | - | many | CASSNRANTEAFF | TGTGCCAGCAGCAACAGGGCGAACACTGAAGCTTTCTTT
TRBJ2-1 | TRBV9 | TRBD2 | - | CASSAGLAFNEQFF | TGTGCCAGCAGCGCGGGACTAGCTTTCAATGAGCAGTTCTTC
TRBJ2-1 | TRBV7-2 | - | many | CASSLGFGIEQFF | TGTGCCAGCAGCTTAGGGTTCGGGATTGAGCAGTTCTTC
TRBJ2-2 | TRBV6-1 | - | - | CASWSSNTGELFF | TGTGCCAGCTGGTCCTCAAACACCGGGGAGCTGTTTTTT
TRBJ2-1 | TRBV6-2/TRBV6-3 | TRBD2 | many | CASSTSGTSGVNEQFF | TGTGCCAGCAGTACCTCCGGGACTAGCGGGGTTAATGAGCAGTTCTTC
TRBJ2-7 | TRBV5-5 | - | many | CASSSTGQYYEQYF | TGTGCCAGCAGCTCCACTGGACAGTACTACGAGCAGTACTTC
TRBJ2-7 | TRBV7-6 | TRBD2 | - | CASSPTSGGATYEQYF | TGTGCCAGCAGCCCTACTAGCGGGGGGGCTACCTACGAGCAGTACTTC